The rows below give T cell receptor beta chains drawn from one sample of a study of cytomegalovirus exposure and HLA in healthy donors. The data were produced by immunoSEQ multiplex PCR, yet TCRdb's version contains in-frame clones alone and is incomplete. The top ten clones hold around 2.3% of a sample with 100,000 or so clones, approximately 84% of them seen once. Sequenced input: PBMCs. These receptors were collected from a man aged 18-30 years in good health and CMV-seronegative. Both conserved end residues are part of each CDR3. For some rows the clone size is stated as once, few or many, or as a class when expanded; others skip it.

TRBJ1-1,NA,TRBV9,CASSGGGLGEAFF
TRBJ1-1,NA,TRBV5-4,CASSHTGDSTEAFF
TRBJ1-2,NA,TRBV11-2,CASSLGGGRGGYGYTF
TRBJ1-5,NA,TRBV28,CASSHGTLNQPQHF
TRBJ1-1,NA,TRBV27,CASSPDRTYRLVNTEAFF
TRBJ2-1,NA,TRBV19,CASSKAGAGVAYNEQFF
TRBJ2-3,NA,TRBV5-6,CASSLAGGRNTDTQYF
TRBJ2-1,NA,TRBV9,CASTVGLGGLAGPRRTYNEQFF
TRBJ1-5,NA,TRBV2,CASRGTDYSNQPQHF
TRBJ1-1,NA,TRBV5-1,CASSDRVNTEAFF
TRBJ2-1,NA,TRBV28,CASSKSPSSYNEQFF
TRBJ2-7,few,TRBV7-2,CASSSGLAGAYEQYF
TRBJ2-1,few,TRBV19,CATTPALANPRHEQFF
TRBJ1-3,NA,TRBV10-2,CASSESGGRYTIYF
TRBJ2-7,once,TRBV19,CASSIPPLAGVPYEQYF
TRBJ2-1,NA,TRBV6-6,CASSSGMSYNEQFF
TRBJ2-1,NA,TRBV6-5,CASSYSAASSYNEQFF
TRBJ1-1,NA,TRBV27,CASSLVPGRAAFF
TRBJ2-1,NA,TRBV18,CASSRDRKNNEQFF
TRBJ1-4,NA,TRBV25-1,CASQPGQTTNEKLFF
TRBJ2-3,NA,TRBV27,CASSSWDSSLTDTQYF
TRBJ2-7,NA,TRBV5-1,CASSLGGGGLTNEQYF
TRBJ2-2,NA,TRBV28,CASSSPRLAGVQANTGELFF
TRBJ2-2,NA,TRBV11-2,CASSLVGGRAAGELFF
TRBJ2-1,few,TRBV5-6,CASSPPGLESYNEQFF
TRBJ1-2,NA,TRBV7-2,CASSFPTVNYGYTF
TRBJ1-2,NA,TRBV19,CASSAQGQGSGGYTF
TRBJ1-2,NA,TRBV5-6,CASSLGGAGYGYTF
TRBJ2-1,NA,TRBV18,CASSPPLPGLAEEQFF
TRBJ2-2,NA,TRBV30,CAWDSHGTIGAGELFF
TRBJ2-7,once,TRBV5-1,CASSSKAGGLYEQYF
TRBJ1-3,NA,TRBV7-9,CASSPGGQTLYF
TRBJ1-1,NA,TRBV19,CASRRRGEDTEAFF
TRBJ1-2,NA,TRBV4-3,CASSQNGQGIYGYTF
TRBJ1-1,NA,TRBV27,CASSSPGQGNTEAFF
TRBJ1-4,NA,TRBV7-2,CASSLEPAGSPEKLFF
TRBJ1-1,NA,TRBV2,CASRRMNTEAFF
TRBJ1-1,NA,TRBV27,CASSSDPGLTEAFF
TRBJ2-3,NA,TRBV27,CASSPPVTDTQYF
TRBJ2-1,NA,TRBV6-5,CASSSILAEVNEQFF